The entry that follows covers one T cell receptor beta chain sequence. What it binds is not known. The sample comes from a study of cytomegalovirus exposure and HLA in healthy donors. Whole-study findings and limits: According to an earlier analysis, most TCR beta V segments yielded productive rearrangements about 87% or about 30% of the time.

It was with 60 Vbeta and 13 Jbeta primers that the PCR ran. Profiled with immunoSEQ multiplex PCR; TCRdb holds only in-frame clones, not every one. The sample yields fewer than 350,000 clones, 85% to 90% seen once. The donors gave bone marrow, and they were healthy. Sequencing was carried out using PBMCs. The receptor was isolated from a young woman in good health and CMV-seronegative.

The CDR3 loop reads CASSSGHWNTGELFF. The DNA for the CDR3 is TGTGCCAGCAGTTCGGGACACTGGAACACCGGGGAGCTGTTTTTT. This rearrangement joins TRBV6-1 to TRBJ2-2; tentatively, D is TRBD1 (6 bases). The CDR3 length is 15 residues. Germline V gene lookup returns CDR1 MNHNS and CDR2 SASEGT. Trimming pared 5 bases from V and 1 base from J, leaving 11 bases between.